The 5 T cell receptor beta chains reported below all come from one sample, sequenced in a study of CD8+CD57+ T cells in acquired aplastic anemia. TCR beta VDJ combinations and CDR3 sequences were profiled from genomic DNA. In TCRdb, the reads were re-called with MiXCR into one record per CDR3 protein. This table holds some 290,000 distinct CDR3 sequences, around 60% found once. Sequencing used sorted CD4+, CD8+, or CD8+CD57+ T cells (not recorded which) from PBMCs. The receptors stem from a human donor with severe aplastic anemia or a healthy control (not recorded which).

The chain links TRBV27 to TRBJ2-1, with D perhaps matching TRBD2 (6 bases). Germline V CDR1 and CDR2: MNHEY, SMNVEV (reference sequence). This CDR3 has 12 amino acids. Deletions cut 10 bases from V and 6 bases from J, with 13 bases between. The CDR3 protein is CATMAGSNEQFF. CDR3 DNA sequence: TGTGCCACCATGGCGGGAAGCAATGAGCAGTTCTTC.

This chain connects TRBV19 to TRBJ2-7, with a weak D call TRBD2 (5 bases). V was clipped by 0 bases and J by 4 bases, with 13 bases between them. Germline V lookup: CDR1 LNHDA, CDR2 SQIVND (reference sequence). This CDR3 is built from 15 residues. This CDR3 is CASSIDGNWQYEQYF. The CDR3, as DNA: TGTGCCAGTAGTATAGACGGGAACTGGCAGTACGAGCAGTACTTC. The full variable domain, completed using reference TRBV19 and TRBJ2-7, is DGGITQSPKYLFRKEGQNVTLSCEQNLNHDAMYWYRQDPGQGLRLIYYSQIVNDFQKGDIAEGYSVSREKKESFPLTVTSAQKNPTAFYLCASSIDGNWQYEQYFGPGTRLTVT.

The J gene is TRBJ2-7, the V gene TRBV20-1; 8 positions agree with TRBD1. This CDR3 spans 13 amino acids. V lost 3 bases to trimming and J lost 3 bases; unmatched junction nucleotides: 4. In germline, CDR1 is DFQATT, CDR2 SNEGSKA (reference sequence). The DNA for the CDR3 is TGCAGTGCTAGGGGACAGGACGGCTACGAGCAGTACTTC. Amino acid sequence: CSARGQDGYEQYF.

The count of this clonotype is one. The chain uses TRBV5-6 and TRBJ1-1; D unresolved. Trimming took 5 bases from V and 3 from J, leaving 11 bases between them. The CDR3 has 13 residues. In germline, CDR1 is SGHDT, CDR2 YYEEEE. Written as DNA, the CDR3 is TGTGCCAGCAGTTCTGACACGGACACTGAAGCTTTCTTT. Translated: CASSSDTDTEAFF.

The rearrangement links TRBV10-3 to TRBJ1-1; perhaps TRBD1 as D (6 bases). Trimming left V 6 bases short and J 1 base short, with 9 bases between. Germline CDR1 ENHRY, CDR2 SYGVKD. This CDR3 comprises 13 residues. DNA of the CDR3: TGTGCCATCAGACGACAGGCGAACACTGAAGCTTTCTTT. Protein sequence: CAIRRQANTEAFF.